This entry concerns a single T cell receptor beta chain. Its antigen remains unidentified. This record belongs to a study of cytomegalovirus exposure and HLA in healthy donors. Study-wide results and caveats: Data from an earlier analysis indicated that most TCR beta V segments were productive either about 87% or about 30% of the time. In a later analysis, a missense DCLRE1C variant was linked to TCR beta V- and J-gene trimming. Common viral pathogens seemed to be connected with several of the most significant clusters, according to a later analysis.

60 Vbeta and 13 Jbeta primers were used in PCR. Measured with immunoSEQ multiplex PCR; TCRdb has only the in-frame clones, and not every one. The sample includes approximately 110,000 clones, approximately 70% of them seen just once. The CDR3 sequence is 16 residues long. V was trimmed by 1 base and J by 2 bases, leaving 13 bases between them. Germline V lookup: CDR1 MDHEN, CDR2 SYDVKM. Input material: PBMCs. The chain carries TRBV28 and TRBJ2-3; D possibly corresponds to TRBD1 (6 bases). This TCR derives from a man aged 25-45 years in good health and CMV-seropositive. This CDR3 is CASSLSRQVFTDTQYF. In DNA, the CDR3 is TGTGCCAGCAGTTTATCCCGACAGGTGTTCACAGATACGCAGTATTTT.